This T cell receptor beta chain was documented in a study of shared clonotypes between healthy human individuals. Whole-study findings and limits: Rarefaction gave evidence that sorted-subset sequencing remained incomplete despite large depth.

Sequencing used immunoSEQ multiplex PCR; TCRdb keeps in-frame clones, though not all of them. In the table there are just over 95,000 clones, under 80% of which are singletons. V lost 7 bases to trimming and J lost 5 bases; unmatched junction nucleotides: 15. CDR1 MNHEY and CDR2 SMNVEV come from the germline V gene (reference sequence). The CDR3 has 16 amino acids. As for this clone: The antigen is not known.

Sequencing used memory CD8+ T cells sorted from blood. Subset reported: CD45RO+ cells pooled with CCR7-negative TemRA cells. V is TRBV27 and J is TRBJ2-7; TRBD1 matches at 9 bases. This TCR was sampled from a man aged 25-45 years in good health. The CDR3 nucleotides read TGTGCCAGCATCCAAACGCCGGGACAGGGTTTCGACGAGCAGTACTTC. Amino acid sequence: CASIQTPGQGFDEQYF.